This T cell receptor (beta chain) emerged from a study of blood T cells in healthy people across ages. Study-wide results and caveats: PBMCs left unsorted prevented a conclusive naive versus antigen-experienced comparison.

CDR3 length: 17 amino acids. CDR1 and CDR2 (germline): SGHDN, FVKESK. Deletions cut 4 bases from V and 4 bases from J, with 22 bases between. For this clonotype: Its specificity is not known.

Using a J-beta primer mix together with a sample-barcoded 5' primer, a second PCR was run for about 6 to 12 cycles. The authors tagged each cDNA molecule using a template-switch adaptor with 12 random nucleotides. TCRdb redid the calling of the 5' RACE reads with MiXCR, one entry per CDR3 protein. Of roughly 1,000,000 distinct CDR3 sequences in the sample, approximately 25% are singletons; the top ten hold 0.65% to 0.95%. Donors ranged from roughly 6 to 90 years old and were healthy Caucasians in Russia. This sample was also put to use in a study of T cells of mothers and their children. That paper adds: The study recruited three healthy Caucasian mothers and their six children as donors.

The sequenced sample consisted of blood. This rearrangement joins TRBV14 to TRBJ1-2, with a possible D match to TRBD1 (6 bases). The clonotype comes from a girl under 10 years old in good health. CDR3 amino acids: CASSRRTGAGSTYGYTF. For the CDR3, the DNA is TGTGCCAGCAGCCGAAGGACGGGGGCAGGGTCGACCTATGGCTACACCTTC.